This section outlines one T cell receptor (beta chain) sequence together with its context. This specimen belongs to a study of glioma-infiltrating T cells after dendritic cell vaccination. TCRdb keeps only in-frame clones here, not all; method: immunoSEQ multiplex PCR. The sample lists under 100,000 clones, approximately 81% occurring once. Germline trimming cut 2 bases from V and 3 bases from J; bases unmatched to any gene: 1. Germline lookup yields CDR1 SGHRS and CDR2 YFSETQ. The CDR3 runs 14 residues. The sequencing here drew on blood, taken before dendritic cell vaccination. The sequence was collected from a human donor with glioblastoma. The chain joins TRBV5-1 to TRBJ1-4; TRBD1 matches 7 bases. CDR3 protein: CASSLGTANEKLFF. The CDR3 nucleotides are TGCGCCAGCAGCTTAGGGACAGCTAATGAAAAACTGTTTTTT.